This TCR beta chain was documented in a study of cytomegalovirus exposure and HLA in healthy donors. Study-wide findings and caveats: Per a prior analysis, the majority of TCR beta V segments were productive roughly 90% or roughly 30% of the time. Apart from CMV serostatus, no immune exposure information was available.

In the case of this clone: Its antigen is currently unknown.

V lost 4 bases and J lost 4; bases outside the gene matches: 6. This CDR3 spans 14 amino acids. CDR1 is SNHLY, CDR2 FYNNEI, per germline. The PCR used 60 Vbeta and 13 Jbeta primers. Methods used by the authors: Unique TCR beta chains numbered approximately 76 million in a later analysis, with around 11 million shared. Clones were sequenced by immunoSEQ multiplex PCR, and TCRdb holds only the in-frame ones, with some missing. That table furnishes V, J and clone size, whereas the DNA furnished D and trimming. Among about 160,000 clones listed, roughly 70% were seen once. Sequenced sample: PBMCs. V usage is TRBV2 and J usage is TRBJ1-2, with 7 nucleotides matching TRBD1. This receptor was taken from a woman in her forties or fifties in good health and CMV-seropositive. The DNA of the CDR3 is TGTGCCAGCAGTGGGGACAGTCAGTCCTATGGCTACACCTTC. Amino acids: CASSGDSQSYGYTF.